The clone carrying this T cell receptor (beta chain) was seen a single time. The target antigen is unknown. As to treatment: oral pan-JAK inhibitor, 5-10 mg twice daily. Individuals with alopecia areata gave both lesional scalp punch biopsies and peripheral blood for collection. This entry comes from a study of CD8+ T cells in alopecia areata. At the level of the study: Patients in the treated group were given tofacitinib by mouth, 5 to 10 mg twice a day. Overall study findings and caveats: Under tofacitinib, numerous expanded lesional clonotypes remained detectable in scalp and blood.

The CDR3 runs to 17 residues. V shed 0 bases and J 1 base; nucleotides not matched to a gene: 7. Germline-derived CDR1 and CDR2 are LGHNA and YSLEER. Investigators isolated RNA and reverse transcribed it into cDNA to act as the sequencing template. Assay: immunoSEQ multiplex PCR; the TCRdb copy retains only in-frame clones and omits some. The table lists approximately 43,000 clones, roughly 65% of them singletons. The receptor was derived from a human donor with alopecia areata. The V and J genes are TRBV4-3 and TRBJ2-7, with 9 bases matching TRBD1. The specimen was CD8+ T cells sorted from blood, collected at week 4, from a patient treated with tofacitinib. As DNA, the CDR3 is TGCGCCAGCAGCCAAGACACCTGGGACAGGGAGTCCTACGAGCAGTACTTC. This translates into CASSQDTWDRESYEQYF.